Shown below are 24 T cell receptor beta chains from a single sample sequenced in a study of cytomegalovirus exposure and HLA in healthy donors. Libraries were prepared by immunoSEQ multiplex PCR; TCRdb keeps only in-frame clonotypes and omits some of them. The sample has about 56,000 clones; 85% to 95% are singletons. The sequencing sample was made of PBMCs. The receptors were sampled from a young woman in good health and CMV-seronegative.

CDR3 residues: CATSRSDRGQYEQYV. CDR3 bases: TGTGCCACCAGCAGATCGGACAGGGGGCAATACGAGCAGTACGTC. The V call is TRBV15, the J call TRBJ2-7, with 11 bases matching TRBD1. After removal of 2 bases from V and 4 bases from J, the junction contained 4 bases not matched to a gene. Germline loops: CDR1 LNHNV, CDR2 YYDKDF (reference sequence). The length of the CDR3 is 15 residues.

The CDR3 loop reads CASSLDGGALNQPQHF. The CDR3 region has the DNA TGTGCCAGCAGCTTAGACGGGGGGGCTTTAAATCAGCCCCAGCATTTT. The V gene is TRBV11-2, the J gene TRBJ1-5; maybe TRBD1 (6 bases). From germline, CDR1 is SGHAT and CDR2 FQNNGV. The CDR3 contains 16 residues. V lost 0 bases and J lost 4, with 13 bases in between.

This chain connects TRBV6-1 to TRBJ1-4; 7 bases are a match to TRBD1. The germline CDR1 and CDR2 sequences are MNHNS and SASEGT. J lost 0 bases, V lost 4 bases, and 11 bases had no gene match. The CDR3 has 18 residues. CDR3 nucleotides: TGTGCCAGCAGTGCAAACAGGGGAAAGTTTGCAACTAATGAAAAACTGTTTTTT. As protein: CASSANRGKFATNEKLFF.

V and J are TRBV18 and TRBJ2-1; 7 nucleotides align to TRBD2. J was trimmed by 5 bases and V by 3 bases; bases with no gene match: 7. The CDR3 runs 15 residues. Looked up from germline, CDR1 is KGHSH and CDR2 is LQKENI. The DNA of the CDR3 is TGTGCCAGCTCACCTCCACTAGCGACCGACAATGAGCAGTTCTTC. Its protein is CASSPPLATDNEQFF.

V usage is TRBV19 and J usage is TRBJ1-1, with a weak D call TRBD1 (6 bases). The V gene's germline CDR1 is LNHDA and CDR2 SQIVND (reference sequence). The V and J ends lost 5 bases and 1 base respectively, with 8 bases between them. The CDR3 contains 13 residues. The CDR3 DNA reads TGTGCCAGTAGTGTACAGGGGAACACTGAAGCTTTCTTT. Translation: CASSVQGNTEAFF.

This clone has just one count. V gene TRBV10-2 combines with J gene TRBJ1-1, with D unresolved. CDR3 length equals 11 residues. Germline V lookup: CDR1 WSHSY, CDR2 SAAADI. Trimming removed 2 bases from V and 5 bases from J, with 3 bases in between. The CDR3 loop reads CASSETTEAFF. The CDR3 nucleotides are TGCGCCAGCAGTGAGACAACTGAAGCTTTCTTT.

This chain uses TRBV21-1 with TRBJ2-1; the table's D call TRBD1 went unverified against the DNA. TRBV21-1 is designated a pseudogene. The CDR3 is 17 residues long. The CDR3 DNA follows: TGTGCCAGCAGCAAAGAGGGGGGACAGGGCGGCTACAATGAGCAGTTCTTC. This translates into CASSKEGGQGGYNEQFF.

The V and J genes are TRBV27 and TRBJ1-1; possibly TRBD1 for D (6 bases). The V end lost 3 bases, the J end lost 2 bases, and 13 bases lay between the germline ends. CDR1 and CDR2 (germline): MNHEY, SMNVEV (reference sequence). CDR3 length equals 15 residues. CDR3 bases: TGTGCCAGCAGTTTCGGTACAGGGCTCAACACTGAAGCTTTCTTT. This encodes CASSFGTGLNTEAFF.

Comment on this clone: This CDR3 is also generated by other DNA sequences in the sample. V is TRBV30 and J is TRBJ2-5, with no clear D. Trimming stripped 0 bases from V and 5 bases from J, with 4 bases between. CDR1 is GTSNPN and CDR2 is SVGIG in the germline V gene (reference sequence). This CDR3 is built from 11 residues. CDR3 region: CAWSVLETQYF. In DNA, the CDR3 is TGTGCCTGGAGTGTACTGGAGACCCAGTACTTC.

V is TRBV30 and J is TRBJ2-3; D may be TRBD2 (6 bases). Germline V gene sequence: CDR1 GTSNPN, CDR2 SVGIG (reference sequence). The CDR3 covers 13 residues. Trimming took 0 bases from V and 6 from J, leaving 10 bases between them. The CDR3 sequence is CAWSVRERDTQYF. In nucleotides, the CDR3 is TGTGCCTGGAGTGTCCGGGAGCGGGATACGCAGTATTTT.

This rearrangement joins TRBV5-1 to TRBJ1-1; D perhaps matches TRBD1 (6 bases). Looked up from germline, CDR1 is SGHRS and CDR2 is YFSETQ. The CDR3 loop spans 14 amino acids. The V end lost 4 bases, the J end lost 1 base, and 11 bases lay between the germline ends. For the CDR3, the DNA is TGCGCCAGCAGCCCGGGACACCAGAACACTGAAGCTTTCTTT. Protein sequence: CASSPGHQNTEAFF.

This clone was detected only once. The gene calls are TRBV5-4 and TRBJ1-2; D call uncertain. The CDR3 contains 15 residues. Trimming stripped 2 bases from V and 8 bases from J, with 19 bases between. CDR1 is SGHNT and CDR2 is YYREEE in the germline V gene (reference sequence). CDR3 loop: CASSFVGERLGGYTF. CDR3 nucleotides: TGTGCCAGCAGCTTCGTCGGGGAACGGCTAGGGGGCTACACCTTC.

The rearrangement joins TRBV2 to TRBJ1-2; D might be TRBD1 (6 bases). Trimming shortened V by 9 bases and J by 2 bases, and 13 bases separated the two germline ends. This CDR3 is built from 13 residues. Per the germline V gene, CDR1 is SNHLY and CDR2 is FYNNEI. CDR3 DNA: TGTGCCAGTGACACAGGGACAAACTATGGCTACACCTTC. Protein sequence: CASDTGTNYGYTF.

The chain has TRBV14 and TRBJ2-3, with TRBD2 matching over 11 bases. Germline CDR1 is SGHDN and CDR2 is FVKESK. CDR3 length: 21 residues. V lost 0 bases to trimming and J lost 0 bases; unmatched junction nucleotides: 14. The CDR3 DNA sequence: TGTGCCAGCAGCCAAGATTCCACTAGCGGGGGAATATCCATAAGCACAGATACGCAGTATTTT. It yields the protein CASSQDSTSGGISISTDTQYF.

The DNA for the CDR3 is TGTGCCAGCAGCTTAGGGCTCCCAAGGGGCCCTAATGAAAAACTGTTTTTT. Its protein is CASSLGLPRGPNEKLFF. The chain has TRBV7-6 and TRBJ1-4, with D possibly being TRBD1 (5 bases). Germline-derived CDR1 and CDR2 are SGHVS and FNYEAQ. Trimming cost V 1 base and J 3 bases, with 15 bases left between them. The CDR3 is 17 amino acids.

The rearrangement uses TRBV19 and TRBJ2-1, with D hard to call. The V gene lost 4 bases and the J gene lost 8 bases, with 12 bases spanning the gap. The CDR3 length is 13 residues. Germline assignment: CDR1 LNHDA and CDR2 SQIVND (reference sequence). CDR3 loop: CASSNTLTDEQFF. CDR3 DNA: TGTGCCAGTAGTAATACCCTTACAGATGAGCAGTTCTTC.

This clone was detected once. The CDR3 spells CAISESGGWGNQPQHF. The CDR3, as DNA: TGTGCCATCAGTGAGTCGGGGGGTTGGGGCAATCAGCCCCAGCATTTT. The rearrangement links TRBV10-3 to TRBJ1-5; D perhaps matches TRBD1 (5 bases). This CDR3 has 16 residues. Germline-derived CDR1 and CDR2 are ENHRY and SYGVKD. Trimming removed 0 bases at V and 2 bases at J, with 11 bases between.

The chain links TRBV7-9 to TRBJ2-7, with 7 bases lining up with TRBD1. This CDR3 has 14 residues. The trim removed 4 bases at V and 2 bases at J, leaving 5 bases unmatched. Germline loops: CDR1 SEHNR, CDR2 FQNEAQ (reference sequence). CDR3 region: CASSSLGTAYEQYF. CDR3 DNA sequence: TGTGCCAGCAGCTCCTTAGGGACAGCCTACGAGCAGTACTTC.

This clone was observed a few times. The chain couples TRBV4-2 to TRBJ2-7; 7 nucleotides align to TRBD1. This CDR3 comprises 20 residues. The junction had 25 bases not matched to a gene; V was cut back by 5 bases and J by 3 bases. Germline CDR1 is LGHNA and CDR2 is YNFKEQ. The CDR3 spells CASSTRVSRGQTPPHYEQYF. CDR3 in DNA: TGTGCCAGCAGCACCAGGGTCTCTAGGGGACAGACCCCTCCACACTACGAGCAGTACTTC.

The CDR3 nucleotides read TGTGCCAGCAGCGCCCGGGATTCCGATGAAAAACTGTTTTTT. Translation: CASSARDSDEKLFF. The gene calls are TRBV9 and TRBJ1-4; D ambiguous. Looked up from germline, CDR1 is SGDLS and CDR2 is YYNGEE. This CDR3 has 14 residues. V lost 3 bases, J lost 6 bases, and 12 bases lay in between.

This clone was seen only once. The chain uses TRBV11-2 and TRBJ1-4; no clear D. Trimming left V 5 bases short and J 8 bases short, with 15 bases between. This CDR3 comprises 14 residues. CDR1 and CDR2 from the germline V gene are SGHAT and FQNNGV. The DNA for the CDR3 is TGTGCCAGCAGCCCCCGGGGTCTTCGAGAAAAACTGTTTTTT. This encodes CASSPRGLREKLFF.

The chain employs TRBV6-5 and TRBJ2-3; D remains unclear. Trimming took 0 bases from V and 5 from J, leaving 6 bases between them. The length of the CDR3 is 13 residues. Germline V lookup: CDR1 MNHEY, CDR2 SVGAGI. This chain's CDR3 is CASSYSSLDTQYF. In nucleotides, the CDR3 is TGTGCCAGCAGTTACTCGTCCCTAGATACGCAGTATTTT.

The chain employs TRBV2 and TRBJ2-7; weak D call: TRBD1 (5 bases). Per the germline V gene, CDR1 is SNHLY and CDR2 is FYNNEI. This CDR3 region has 16 residues. Trimming removed 1 base from V and 3 bases from J, with 16 bases in between. In DNA form, the CDR3 reads TGTGCCAGCAGTGAAGACCCCCCCCAGGGATACTACGAGCAGTACGTC. Its protein product is CASSEDPPQGYYEQYV.

The genes are TRBV6-5 and TRBJ1-2, with 10 bases aligning to TRBD1. Unmatched junction bases numbered 12, after V lost 6 bases and J lost 11 bases. Germline V gene sequence: CDR1 MNHEY, CDR2 SVGAGI. The CDR3 contains 14 residues. In DNA, the CDR3 is TGTGCCAGCAGGAGACAGGGGGCGCTCGGCCGTTACACCTTC. Amino acids: CASRRQGALGRYTF.